The clone carrying this T cell receptor (beta chain) was recorded once. The target antigen is unknown. These data belong to a study of cytotoxic CD8 clonotypes in ibrutinib-treated CLL. The CDR3 loop spans 14 amino acids. Losses at the gene ends were 6 bases for V and 2 bases for J; bases not matched to a gene: 5. From germline, CDR1 is MNHEY and CDR2 SMNVEV (reference sequence). Method: immunoSEQ multiplex PCR; TCRdb's copy keeps in-frame clones and lacks some. The repertoire consists of about 140,000 clones, with about 70% occurring once and the leading ten covering approximately 5.1%. Study-wide findings and caveats: The clonality went up when patients responded to ibrutinib and dropped back toward baseline at progression.

The receptor comes from a human donor with chronic lymphocytic leukemia. The sequences come from PBMCs, collected after 24 months of ibrutinib treatment. This chain connects TRBV27 to TRBJ2-7, with 9 bases that match TRBD1. This CDR3 reads CASRRGQGAYEQYF. The CDR3 coding sequence is TGTGCCAGCAGGCGGGGACAGGGTGCCTACGAGCAGTACTTC.